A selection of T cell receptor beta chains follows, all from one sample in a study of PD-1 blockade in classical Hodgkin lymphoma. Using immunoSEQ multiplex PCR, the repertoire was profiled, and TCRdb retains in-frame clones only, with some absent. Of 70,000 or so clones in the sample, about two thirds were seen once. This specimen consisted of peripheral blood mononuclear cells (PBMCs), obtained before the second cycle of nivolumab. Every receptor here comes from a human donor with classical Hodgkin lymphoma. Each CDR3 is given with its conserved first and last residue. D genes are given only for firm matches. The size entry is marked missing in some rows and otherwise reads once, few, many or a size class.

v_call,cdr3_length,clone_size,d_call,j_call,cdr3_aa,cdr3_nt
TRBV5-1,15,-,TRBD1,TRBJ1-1,CASSGDRGWDTEAFF,TGCGCCAGCAGCGGGGACAGGGGCTGGGACACTGAAGCTTTCTTT
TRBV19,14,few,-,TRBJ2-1,CASNNLGPGHEQFF,TGTGCCAGTAACAATCTGGGACCAGGGCATGAGCAGTTCTTC
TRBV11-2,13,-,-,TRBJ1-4,CASRGLRVEKLFF,TGTGCCAGCAGGGGACTCCGGGTTGAAAAACTGTTTTTT
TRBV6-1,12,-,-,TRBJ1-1,CASSASGLTAFF,TGTGCCAGCAGCGCCAGTGGACTGACAGCTTTCTTT
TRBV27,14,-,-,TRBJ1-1,CASSLMVGGTEAFF,TGTGCCAGCAGTTTGATGGTTGGAGGAACTGAAGCTTTCTTT
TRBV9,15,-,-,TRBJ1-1,CASSVQVEVNTEAFF,TGTGCCAGCAGCGTACAAGTAGAAGTAAACACTGAAGCTTTCTTT
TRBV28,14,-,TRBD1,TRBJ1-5,CASGQAFPNQPQHF,TGTGCCAGCGGACAGGCGTTTCCCAATCAGCCCCAGCATTTT
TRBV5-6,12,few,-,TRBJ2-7,CASSLTGYEQYF,TGTGCCAGCAGCTTGACAGGGTACGAGCAGTACTTC
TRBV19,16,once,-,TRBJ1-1,CASKGSFFGGDTEAFF,TGTGCCAGTAAGGGCAGCTTTTTTGGGGGGGACACTGAAGCTTTCTTT
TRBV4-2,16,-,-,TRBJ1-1,CASSQGQRGSGSEAFF,TGTGCCAGCAGCCAAGGTCAGCGGGGGTCAGGTTCTGAAGCTTTCTTT
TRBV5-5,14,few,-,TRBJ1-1,CASSGGQLNTEAFF,TGTGCCAGCAGCGGCGGACAGCTGAACACTGAAGCTTTCTTT
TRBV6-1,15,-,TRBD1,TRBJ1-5,CASSGQGAGNQPQHF,TGTGCCAGCAGTGGACAGGGGGCTGGGAATCAGCCCCAGCATTTT
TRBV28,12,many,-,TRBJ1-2,CASKVWGGGYTF,TGTGCCAGCAAGGTCTGGGGGGGTGGCTACACCTTC
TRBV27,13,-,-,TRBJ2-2,CASSFDGFGELFF,TGTGCCAGCAGTTTTGACGGCTTTGGAGAGCTGTTTTTT
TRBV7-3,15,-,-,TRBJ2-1,CASSRQSGPYNEQFF,TGTGCCAGCAGCCGTCAAAGCGGGCCGTACAATGAGCAGTTCTTC
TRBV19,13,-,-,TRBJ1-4,CASSIQVGEKLFF,TGTGCCAGTAGTATACAGGTTGGCGAAAAACTGTTTTTT
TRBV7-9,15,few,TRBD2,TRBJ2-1,CASSPNYWGGNEQFF,TGTGCCAGCAGCCCCAACTACTGGGGGGGCAATGAGCAGTTCTTC
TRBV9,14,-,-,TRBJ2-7,CASSVATSSYEQYF,TGTGCCAGCAGCGTCGCTACAAGTTCCTACGAGCAGTACTTC
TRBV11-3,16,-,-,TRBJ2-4,CASSSAFGQGKNIQYF,TGTGCCAGCAGCTCCGCGTTCGGGCAGGGGAAAAACATTCAGTACTTC
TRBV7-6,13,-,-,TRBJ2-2,CASSWTVGRELFF,TGTGCCAGCAGTTGGACCGTGGGGAGGGAGCTGTTTTTT
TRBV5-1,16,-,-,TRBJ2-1,CASSLTSRNSYNEQFF,TGCGCCAGCAGCTTGACTAGCAGAAACTCCTACAATGAGCAGTTCTTC
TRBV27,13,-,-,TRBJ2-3,CASSFQGGGTQYF,TGTGCCAGCAGTTTTCAGGGGGGAGGTACGCAGTATTTT
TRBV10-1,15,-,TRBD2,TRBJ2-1,CASSEGAGVLNEQFF,TGCGCCAGCAGTGAAGGGGCGGGGGTTCTCAATGAGCAGTTCTTC
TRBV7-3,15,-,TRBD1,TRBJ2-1,CASSLDRGSYNEQFF,TGTGCCAGCAGCTTAGACAGGGGTTCATACAATGAGCAGTTCTTC
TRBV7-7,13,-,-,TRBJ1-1,CASSAAVNTEAFF,TGTGCCAGCAGCGCAGCCGTGAACACTGAAGCTTTCTTT
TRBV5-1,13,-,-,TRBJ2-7,CASSLLRSYEQYF,TGCGCCAGCAGCCTCCTACGCTCCTACGAGCAGTACTTC
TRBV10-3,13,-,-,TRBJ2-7,CAISDPSSYEQYF,TGTGCCATCAGTGATCCGAGCTCCTACGAGCAGTACTTC
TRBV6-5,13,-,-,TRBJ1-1,CASSGGGNTEAFF,TGTGCCAGCAGCGGGGGCGGGAACACTGAAGCTTTCTTT
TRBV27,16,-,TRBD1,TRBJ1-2,CASSSVRDSFGYGYTF,TGTGCCAGCAGTTCGGTTAGGGACAGTTTTGGCTATGGCTACACCTTC
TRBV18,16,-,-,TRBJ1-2,CASSPMLSQTNYGYTF,TGTGCCAGCTCACCGATGCTGTCTCAAACTAACTATGGCTACACCTTC
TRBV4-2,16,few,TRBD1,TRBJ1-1,CASSQERQGARTEAFF,TGTGCCAGCAGCCAAGAGAGACAGGGGGCTAGAACTGAAGCTTTCTTT
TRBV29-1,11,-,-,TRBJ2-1,CSVEEGLEQFF,TGCAGCGTTGAAGAAGGGCTAGAGCAGTTCTTC
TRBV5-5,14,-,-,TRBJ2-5,CASSVVEVRETQYF,TGTGCCAGCAGCGTGGTCGAGGTTCGTGAGACCCAGTACTTC
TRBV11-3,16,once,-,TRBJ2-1,CASSRDGGLTYNEQFF,TGTGCCAGCAGCCGAGATGGAGGTCTCACATACAATGAGCAGTTCTTC
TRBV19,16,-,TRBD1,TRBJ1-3,CASSIASTGLGNTIYF,TGTGCCAGTAGTATAGCCTCGACAGGGCTGGGAAACACCATATATTTT
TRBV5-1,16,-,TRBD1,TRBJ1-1,CASSLYLLQGDTEAFF,TGCGCCAGCAGCTTGTACCTCTTACAGGGGGACACTGAAGCTTTCTTT
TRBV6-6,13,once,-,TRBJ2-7,CASRTGGVEEQYF,TGTGCCAGCCGGACCGGGGGAGTGGAAGAGCAGTACTTC